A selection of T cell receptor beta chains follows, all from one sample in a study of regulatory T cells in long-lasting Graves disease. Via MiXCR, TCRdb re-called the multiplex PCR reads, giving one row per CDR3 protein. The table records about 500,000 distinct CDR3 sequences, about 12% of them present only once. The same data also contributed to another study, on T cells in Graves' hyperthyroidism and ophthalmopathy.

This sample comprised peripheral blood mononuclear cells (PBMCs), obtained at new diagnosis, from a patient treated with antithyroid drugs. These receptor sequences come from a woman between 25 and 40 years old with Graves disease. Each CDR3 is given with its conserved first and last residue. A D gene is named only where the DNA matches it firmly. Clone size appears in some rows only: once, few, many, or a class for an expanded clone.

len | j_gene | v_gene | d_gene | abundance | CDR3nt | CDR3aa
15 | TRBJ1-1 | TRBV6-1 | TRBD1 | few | TGTGCCAGCAGTGAAGTAGGGACAGGGGGCACTGAAGCTTTCTTT | CASSEVGTGGTEAFF
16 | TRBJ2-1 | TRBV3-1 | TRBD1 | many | TGTGCCAGCAGCCAAGTCGCAGGGGGCTCCTACAATGAGCAGTTCTTC | CASSQVAGGSYNEQFF
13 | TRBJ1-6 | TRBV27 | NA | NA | TGTGCCAGCAGTTTATTCGGAGGGTCACCCCTCCACTTT | CASSLFGGSPLHF
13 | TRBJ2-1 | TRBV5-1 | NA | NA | TGCGCCAGCAGCTTGGTTTTTGGCAATGAGCAGTTCTTC | CASSLVFGNEQFF
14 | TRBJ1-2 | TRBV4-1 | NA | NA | TGCGCCAGCAGCCAAGGTTGGCAGAGCTATGGCTACACCTTC | CASSQGWQSYGYTF
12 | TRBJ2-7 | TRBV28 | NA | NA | TGTGCCAGCAGTTTGCGAGAATACGAGCAGTACTTC | CASSLREYEQYF
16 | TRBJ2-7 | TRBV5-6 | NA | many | TGTGCCAGCAGCTTGGGGCTCCGCGGGAACTCCTACGAGCAGTACTTC | CASSLGLRGNSYEQYF
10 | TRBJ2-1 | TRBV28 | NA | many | TGTGCCAGCAGCGGCTCTGAGCAGTTCTTC | CASSGSEQFF
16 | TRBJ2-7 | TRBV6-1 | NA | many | TGTGCCAGCAGTGAACAATTACCTCGGCGGGACTACGAGCAGTACTTC | CASSEQLPRRDYEQYF
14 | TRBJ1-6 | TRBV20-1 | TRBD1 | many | TGCAGTGCCTTCGGGACAGGCTATAATTCACCCCTCCACTTT | CSAFGTGYNSPLHF
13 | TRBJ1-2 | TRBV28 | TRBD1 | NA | TGTGCCAGCAGAACAGGGGGCGCGAGGGGCTACACCTTC | CASRTGGARGYTF
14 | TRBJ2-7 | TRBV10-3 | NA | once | TGTGCCATCAGTAAGGGACTTCTCTCCTACGAGCAGTACTTC | CAISKGLLSYEQYF
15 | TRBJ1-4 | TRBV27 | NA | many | TGTGCCAGCAGTTTGCACAGGGCGGCTAATGAAAAACTGTTTTTT | CASSLHRAANEKLFF
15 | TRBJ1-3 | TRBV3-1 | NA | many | TGTGCCAGCAGCCAAACAGGGCGAGCTGGAAACACCATATATTTT | CASSQTGRAGNTIYF
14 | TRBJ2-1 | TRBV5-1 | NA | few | TGCGCCAGCAGTCCTTCCCCCACAGGTACGGAGCAGTTCTTC | CASSPSPTGTEQFF
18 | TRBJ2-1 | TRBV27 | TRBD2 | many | TGTGCCAGCAGTTTACTTCCTAGCGGGAGGTTTACCTACAATGAGCAGTTCTTC | CASSLLPSGRFTYNEQFF
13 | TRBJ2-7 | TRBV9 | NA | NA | TGTGCCAGCAGCCCCCGAGGACAGAGAGAGCAGTACTTC | CASSPRGQREQYF
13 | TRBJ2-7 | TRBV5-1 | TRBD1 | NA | TGCGCCAGCAGCTCGATACAGGGGCCCCAAATTGTATTC | CASSSIQGPQIVF
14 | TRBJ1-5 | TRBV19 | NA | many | TGTGCCAGTAGTATTTCGGGGGCTTGGCAGCCCCAGCATTTT | CASSISGAWQPQHF
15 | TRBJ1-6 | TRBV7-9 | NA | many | TGTGCCAGCAGCAAGTTCAGGGGTCTCTTTTCACCCCTCCACTTT | CASSKFRGLFSPLHF
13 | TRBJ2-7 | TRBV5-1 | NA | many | TGCGCCAGCCCCGAACGGGAGCTAGGAGAGCAGTACTTC | CASPERELGEQYF
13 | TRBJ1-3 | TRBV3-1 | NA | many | TGTGCCAGCAGCCAAGCCCTCGGAAACACCATATATTTT | CASSQALGNTIYF
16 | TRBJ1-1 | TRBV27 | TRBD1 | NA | TGTGCCAGCAGTTCCGGGACAGGGGCTTTGAACACTGAAGCTTTCTTT | CASSSGTGALNTEAFF
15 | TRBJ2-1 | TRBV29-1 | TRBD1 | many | TGCAGCTTCTCAAGGATGGGACAGGTCCCGAATGAGCAGTTCTTC | CSFSRMGQVPNEQFF
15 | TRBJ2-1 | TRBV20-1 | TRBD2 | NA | TGCAGTGCTAGGTTTCGAGGGAGGGGCAGCAATGAGCAGTTCTTC | CSARFRGRGSNEQFF
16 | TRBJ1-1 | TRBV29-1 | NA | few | TGCAGCGCCCGAGGTCGCGGGCCTATGAGGGGGACTGAAGCTTTCTTT | CSARGRGPMRGTEAFF
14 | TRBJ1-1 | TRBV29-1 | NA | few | TGCAGCGTTGAAGAAACCTATTCATTCACTGAAGCTTTCTTT | CSVEETYSFTEAFF
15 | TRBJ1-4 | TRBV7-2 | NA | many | TGTGCCAGCAGCTTTCGGGTGGGAACTAATGAAAAACTGTTTTTT | CASSFRVGTNEKLFF
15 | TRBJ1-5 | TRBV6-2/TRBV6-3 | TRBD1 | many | TGTGCCAGCAGTTACGGGGGACAGGGCAATCAGCCCCAGCATTTT | CASSYGGQGNQPQHF
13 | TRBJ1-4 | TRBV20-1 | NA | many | TGCAGTGCTAACCGGAATGGGGGTGAAAAACTGTTTTTT | CSANRNGGEKLFF
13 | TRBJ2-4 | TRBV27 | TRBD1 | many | TGTGCCAGCAAGAGTATTTCAGGGGGCATTCAGTACTTC | CASKSISGGIQYF
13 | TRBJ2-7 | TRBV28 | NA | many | TGTGCCAGCAGTTCCACAGGCTTTTGGGAGCAGTACTTC | CASSSTGFWEQYF
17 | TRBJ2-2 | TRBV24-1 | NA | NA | TGTGCCACCAGTGATCCGTCCGGGGGCTGGGGCACCGGGGAGCTGTTTTTT | CATSDPSGGWGTGELFF
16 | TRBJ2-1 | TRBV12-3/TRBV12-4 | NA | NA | TGTGCCAGCAGCCTCCCCCAACTAGCTACTCACAATGAGCAGTTCTTC | CASSLPQLATHNEQFF
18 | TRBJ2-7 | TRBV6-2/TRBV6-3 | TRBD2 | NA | TGTGCCAGCAGTTACTTCGGTGAAGGGGAGGGAACGACCTACGAGCAGTACTTC | CASSYFGEGEGTTYEQYF
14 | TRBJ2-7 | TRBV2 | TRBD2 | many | TGTGCCAGCAGTCTGGCGCGGGAGGATAACGAGCAGTACTTC | CASSLAREDNEQYF
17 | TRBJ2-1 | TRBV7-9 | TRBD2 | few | TGTGCCAGCAGCTTACCGCCGGGACTAGCGGGACCGGATGAGCAGTTCTTC | CASSLPPGLAGPDEQFF
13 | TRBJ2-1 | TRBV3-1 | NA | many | TGTGCCAGCAGCCAAGTTCTTTTGGTTGAGCAGTTCTTC | CASSQVLLVEQFF
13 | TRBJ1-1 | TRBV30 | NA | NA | TGTGCCTGGGCACAGGGACGGTTGACTGAAGTTTTCTTT | CAWAQGRLTEVFF
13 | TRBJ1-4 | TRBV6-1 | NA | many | TGTGCCAGCAGTCGCCAGGGTAATGAAAAACTGTTTTTT | CASSRQGNEKLFF
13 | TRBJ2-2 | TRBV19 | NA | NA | TGTGCCACAAGGACGCCGAACACCGGGGAGCTGTTTTTT | CATRTPNTGELFF
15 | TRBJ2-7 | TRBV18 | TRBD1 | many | TGTGCCAGCTCACGAGGGACAGATGTTACCTACGAGCAGTACTTC | CASSRGTDVTYEQYF
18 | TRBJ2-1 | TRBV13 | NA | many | TGTGCCAGCAGCTTATATCCCCGCGGCAGGGGCGTACTGGATGAGCAGTTCTTC | CASSLYPRGRGVLDEQFF
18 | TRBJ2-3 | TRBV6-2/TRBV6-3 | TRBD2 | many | TGTGCCAGCAGACGTAAGGGCCTAGCGGGATCTAGCACAGATACGCAGTATTTT | CASRRKGLAGSSTDTQYF
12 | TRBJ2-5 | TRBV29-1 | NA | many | TGCAGCGTCGGACATGCCGGGGAGACCCAGTACTTC | CSVGHAGETQYF
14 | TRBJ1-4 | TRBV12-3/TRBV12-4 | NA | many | TGTGCCAGCACCCGGTTATTCCTGGGGGAAAAACTGTTTTTT | CASTRLFLGEKLFF
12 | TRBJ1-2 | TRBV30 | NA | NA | TGTGCCTGGGTCAGAACGAACTACGGCTACACCTTC | CAWVRTNYGYTF
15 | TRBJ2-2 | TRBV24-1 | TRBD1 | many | TGTGCCACCAGTGGACAGGGGGAGGGCACCGGGGAGCTGTTTTTT | CATSGQGEGTGELFF
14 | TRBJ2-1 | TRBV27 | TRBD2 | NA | TGTGCCAGCAGTTCACTAGCGGGGTGGGATGAGCAGTTCTTC | CASSSLAGWDEQFF
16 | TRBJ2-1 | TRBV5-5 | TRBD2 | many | TGTGCCAGCATCCTGCGGGGGGGGGATATGTACAATGAGCAGTTCTTC | CASILRGGDMYNEQFF
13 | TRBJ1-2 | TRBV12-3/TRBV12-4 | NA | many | TGTGCCAGCAGCCCGGGACGTACCTATGGCTACACCTTC | CASSPGRTYGYTF